This T cell receptor (beta chain) was found in a study of T cell responses to AZD1222 COVID-19 vaccine. General study results and limits: Females made up more of the donors, who were largely white British, and clonal diversity may have come out too low. Nearly half of unique spike-specific TCRs reportedly avoided B.1.351 and B.1.1.7 mutated regions.

About this clone itself: Its target is not known.

The table came from immunoSEQ multiplex PCR; TCRdb's copy has only in-frame clones and leaves some out. The profile shows some 150,000 clones, more than 85% of them singletons. The germline gives CDR1 MDHEN, CDR2 SYDVKM. The CDR3 length is 17 residues. J gave up 2 bases and V 7 bases, and 12 bases lay outside the gene matches. Combined were second doses at about 4 or about 12 weeks. Source: peripheral blood, taken 28 days after the second AZD1222 dose. This receptor was identified in an adult who received the AZD1222 COVID-19 vaccine. V is TRBV28 and J is TRBJ1-5; 9 positions match TRBD1. CDR3 DNA sequence: TGTGCCAGCAACTCACCCCACTGGACAGGGGGCAATCAGCCCCAGCATTTT. It specifies CASNSPHWTGGNQPQHF.